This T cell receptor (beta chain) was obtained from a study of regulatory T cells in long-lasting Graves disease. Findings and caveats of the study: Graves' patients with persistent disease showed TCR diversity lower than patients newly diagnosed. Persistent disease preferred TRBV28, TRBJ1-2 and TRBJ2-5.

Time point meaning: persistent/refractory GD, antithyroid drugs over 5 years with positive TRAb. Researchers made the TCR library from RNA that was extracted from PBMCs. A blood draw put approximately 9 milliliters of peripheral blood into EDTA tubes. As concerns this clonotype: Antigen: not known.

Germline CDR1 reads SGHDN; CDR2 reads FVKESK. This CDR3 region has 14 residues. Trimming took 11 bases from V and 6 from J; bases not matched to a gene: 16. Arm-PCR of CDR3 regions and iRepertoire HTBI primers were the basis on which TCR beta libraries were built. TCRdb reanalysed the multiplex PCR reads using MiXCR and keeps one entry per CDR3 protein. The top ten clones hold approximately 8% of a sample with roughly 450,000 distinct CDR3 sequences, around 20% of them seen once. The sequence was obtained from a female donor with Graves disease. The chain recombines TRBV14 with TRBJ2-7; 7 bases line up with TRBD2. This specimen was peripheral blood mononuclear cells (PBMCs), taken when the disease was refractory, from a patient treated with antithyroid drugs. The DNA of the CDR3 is TGTGCCGGTCTTGCGGGAGAACAGCACAGCGAGCAGTACTTC. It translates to CAGLAGEQHSEQYF.